A selection of T cell receptor beta chains follows, all from one sample in a study of blood T cell repertoires in COVID-19. Sequenced by immunoSEQ multiplex PCR; TCRdb stores in-frame clones only, minus some. This sample has over 350,000 clones, with 80% to 90% found just once. Sequencing was carried out using peripheral blood. The receptors were gathered from a woman under 40 with acute or convalescent COVID-19. CDR3s include the opening cysteine and the closing phenylalanine or tryptophan. Fields, in order: J gene, clone size, D gene, V gene, CDR3 DNA, CDR3 protein. D genes are given only for firm matches. A row's size may be missing; if present it is once, few, many or a size class.

>TRBJ1-3|-|-|TRBV9
TGTGCCAGCAGTCTCTTCTCTGGAAACACCATATATTTT
CASSLFSGNTIYF
>TRBJ1-2|-|-|TRBV5-4
TGTGCCAGCAGCTTGTGGAAGGGGAGGACGGATTATGGCTACACCTTC
CASSLWKGRTDYGYTF
>TRBJ2-3|-|TRBD2|TRBV9
TGTGCCAGCAATCGGGGGGCAGATACGCAGTATTTT
CASNRGADTQYF
>TRBJ2-5|-|TRBD2|TRBV11-2
TGTGCCAGCACTGGGACTAGCGGCAGGGAGACCCAGTACTTC
CASTGTSGRETQYF
>TRBJ2-5|-|-|TRBV21-1
TGTGCCAGCAGCAAGGGACTAGAATTGGGAGAGACCCAGTACTTC
CASSKGLELGETQYF
>TRBJ2-7|-|-|TRBV15
TGTGCCACCAGCACAGGACAGACCCGTTACGAGCAGTACTTC
CATSTGQTRYEQYF
>TRBJ2-1|-|TRBD1|TRBV28
TGTGCCAGCAGTTTAAGACAGGGGGCCGCTGAGCAGTTCTTC
CASSLRQGAAEQFF
>TRBJ1-2|-|TRBD1|TRBV2
TGTGCCAGCAGCTTCGACATGGGACAGGGCTATGGCTACACCTTC
CASSFDMGQGYGYTF
>TRBJ1-2|-|TRBD1|TRBV27
TGTGCCAGCAGTGCAACAGGGGGGGGCTACACCTTC
CASSATGGGYTF
>TRBJ1-5|-|-|TRBV10-2
TGCGCCAGCAGTGGCAGGGTAGACAATCAGCCCCAGCATTTT
CASSGRVDNQPQHF
>TRBJ1-1|-|TRBD1|TRBV24-1
TGTGCCACCAGAGGACAGGGAAGGAACACTGAAGCTTTCTTT
CATRGQGRNTEAFF
>TRBJ2-5|once|-|TRBV7-3
TGTGCCAGCAGCTTTTCCCTTCAAGAGACCCAGTACTTC
CASSFSLQETQYF
>TRBJ2-5|once|TRBD2|TRBV5-6
TGTGCCAGCAGCTTACGTACGACTAGCGGGGGGAAAGAGACCCAGTACTTC
CASSLRTTSGGKETQYF
>TRBJ1-2|-|TRBD1|TRBV15
TGTGCCACCAGCGACGAAATGATGGACAGGGATATTTATGGCTACACCTTC
CATSDEMMDRDIYGYTF
>TRBJ2-1|-|-|TRBV5-1
TGCGCCAGCAGCTTGGCGGGGGGCAGTAAAGGTGAGCAGTTCTTC
CASSLAGGSKGEQFF
>TRBJ1-2|-|TRBD1|TRBV2
TGTGCCAGCAGCGCCTCCGGGACAGGGGTTACCTACACCTTC
CASSASGTGVTYTF
>TRBJ2-5|-|-|TRBV7-9
TGTGCCAGCAGGGCGGGGGCTTTGGTAGAGACCCAGTACTTC
CASRAGALVETQYF
>TRBJ2-1|once|TRBD2|TRBV5-1
TGCGCCAGCAGCTTGGTCGTTAGCGGGGGGGCACTTGAGCAGTTCTTC
CASSLVVSGGALEQFF
>TRBJ1-4|-|TRBD1|TRBV6-5
TGTGCCAGCAGCAGGACAGGGGAGTATGAAAAACTGTTTTTT
CASSRTGEYEKLFF
>TRBJ2-4|-|TRBD2|TRBV7-2
TGTGCCGTGCGGGGGGGCCAGGATTTCATTCAGTACTTC
CAVRGGQDFIQYF
>TRBJ2-1|-|-|TRBV9
TGTGCCAGCAGCGTGTGGTGGGCAGGTAGAGTGGTACAGCAGTTCTTC
CASSVWWAGRVVQQFF
>TRBJ2-5|-|-|TRBV5-1
TGCGCCAGCAGCTTGGCGGGGGACCTGTACCAAGAGACCCAGTACTTC
CASSLAGDLYQETQYF
>TRBJ1-6|-|TRBD1|TRBV28
TGTGCCAGCAGTACTTTTGACAGGGTGTGGAATTCACCCCTCCACTTT
CASSTFDRVWNSPLHF
>TRBJ2-7|-|TRBD2|TRBV9
TGTGCCAGCAGCGTAACATACGGGGGGGTATACGAGCAGTACTTC
CASSVTYGGVYEQYF
>TRBJ2-1|-|TRBD2|TRBV4-1
TGCGCCAGCAGCCTGGGACTAGGAAACAATGAGCAGTTCTTC
CASSLGLGNNEQFF
>TRBJ2-7|-|TRBD1|TRBV6-2/TRBV6-3
TGTGCCAGCAGTTACCCGACAGGGGGCGCTTCCTACGAGCAGTACTTC
CASSYPTGGASYEQYF
>TRBJ2-7|-|-|TRBV5-5
TGTGCCAGCAGCTTGGGCTCGGGGGTAGCCTACGAGCAGTACTTC
CASSLGSGVAYEQYF